The 2 T cell receptor beta chains below were found in one sample sequenced in a study of response to subunit inactivated influenza vaccine. TCRdb itself ran the RT-PCR reads through MiXCR, one entry per CDR3 protein. Among about 780,000 distinct CDR3 sequences listed, about 18% were seen once. This specimen was PBMCs from blood, taken around 5 days after vaccination. The receptor source for this set is a man aged 45-60 years who received an inactivated influenza vaccine.

The chain has TRBV29-1 and TRBJ2-1, with 9 bases aligning to TRBD2. CDR3 length: 15 residues. The V segment lost 2 bases and the J segment 5 bases; nucleotides outside the gene matches: 7. CDR1 and CDR2 (germline): SQVTM, ANQGSEA. CDR3 in amino acids: CSVEWATSGNNEQFF. The CDR3 nucleotides read TGCAGCGTTGAATGGGCGACTAGCGGCAACAATGAGCAGTTCTTC.

A few counts support this clonotype. The rearrangement joins TRBV11-1 to TRBJ2-5, with TRBD2 identical over 12 bases. This CDR3 is 18 amino acids long. Germline V gene sequence: CDR1 SGHAT, CDR2 FQDESV (reference sequence). J was trimmed by 2 bases and V by 5 bases; bases with no gene match: 12. CDR3 in DNA: TGTGCCAGCAGCACCACAAGACTAGCGGGAGTGCCTCAAGAGACCCAGTACTTC. Its translation: CASSTTRLAGVPQETQYF.